The source of this TCR beta chain is a study of cytomegalovirus exposure and HLA in healthy donors. Study-wide results and caveats: The study flagged approximately 180 TCR beta chains as cytomegalovirus-associated.

Vbeta (60) and Jbeta (13) primers were used in the PCR. Measured with immunoSEQ multiplex PCR; TCRdb has only the in-frame clones, and not every one. The data hold around 67,000 clones, with 75% to 80% observed a single time. The CDR3 spans 14 residues. Losses at the gene ends were 2 bases for V and 5 bases for J; bases not matched to a gene: 4. CDR1 is SGHDT, CDR2 YYEEEE, per germline. This clone was seen more than once but under ten times. The antigen remains undetermined. The sequence derives from a young man in good health and CMV-seropositive. The chain links TRBV5-6 to TRBJ1-5; 7 nucleotides align to TRBD1. Specimen: PBMCs. The CDR3 is CASSFRGLYQPQHF. The CDR3 region has the DNA TGTGCCAGCAGCTTTAGGGGGCTGTATCAGCCCCAGCATTTT. Full variable domain (rest looked up from reference TRBV5-6 and TRBJ1-5): DAGVTQSPTHLIKTRGQQVTLRCSPKSGHDTVSWYQQALGQGPQFIFQYYEEEERQRGNFPDRFSGHQFPNYSSELNVNALLLGDSALYLCASSFRGLYQPQHFGDGTRLSIL.